Sequencing of this T cell receptor (beta chain) was carried out in a study of blood T cell repertoires in COVID-19. Study at large: T cells, B-cell-depleted T cells, or PBMCs supplied cDNA or gDNA.

In the authors' workflow: Reference gene primer amplification gave estimated nucleated cell counts. Clones were read by immunoSEQ multiplex PCR, and TCRdb kept only the in-frame ones, dropping some. The V and J calls and clone size were taken over from that table, and D and trimming were inferred from the DNA. The table includes approximately 120,000 clones, 65% to 90% detected once. The V segment lost 8 bases and the J segment 7 bases; nucleotides outside the gene matches: 4. In germline, CDR1 is MNHEY, CDR2 SVGAGI. The length of the CDR3 is 14 residues. The specimen sequenced was peripheral blood. The clonotype originates from a man aged 80 or over with active or convalescent COVID-19. The rearrangement joins TRBV6-5 to TRBJ1-6; TRBD1 aligns across 11 bases. The CDR3 loop reads CASGGTGGNSPLHF. The CDR3 nucleotides are TGTGCCAGCGGGGGGACAGGGGGAAATTCACCCCTCCACTTT.